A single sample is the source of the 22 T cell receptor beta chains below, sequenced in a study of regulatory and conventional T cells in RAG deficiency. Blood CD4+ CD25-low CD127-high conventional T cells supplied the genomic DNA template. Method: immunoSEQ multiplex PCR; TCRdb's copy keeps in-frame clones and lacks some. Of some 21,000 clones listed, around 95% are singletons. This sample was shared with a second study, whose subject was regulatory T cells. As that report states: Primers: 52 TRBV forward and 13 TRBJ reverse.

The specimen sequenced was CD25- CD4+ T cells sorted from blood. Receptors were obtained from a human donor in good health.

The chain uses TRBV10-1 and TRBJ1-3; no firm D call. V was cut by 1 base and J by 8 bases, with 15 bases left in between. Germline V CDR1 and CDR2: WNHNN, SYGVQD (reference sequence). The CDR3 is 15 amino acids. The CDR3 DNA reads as TGCGCCAGCAGTGAGTGGGCCGCCCGGGAGCACACCATATATTTT. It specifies CASSEWAAREHTIYF.

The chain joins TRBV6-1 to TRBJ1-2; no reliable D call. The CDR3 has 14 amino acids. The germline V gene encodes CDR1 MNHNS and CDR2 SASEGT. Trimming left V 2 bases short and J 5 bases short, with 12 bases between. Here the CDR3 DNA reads TGTGCCAGCAGTGAATCTCTCGCTATATATGGCTACACCTTC. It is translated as CASSESLAIYGYTF.

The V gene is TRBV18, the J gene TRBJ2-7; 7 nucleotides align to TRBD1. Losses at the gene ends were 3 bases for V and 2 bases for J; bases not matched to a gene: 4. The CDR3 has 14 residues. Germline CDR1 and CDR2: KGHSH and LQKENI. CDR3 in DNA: TGTGCCAGCTCACCGGGACAGTATGCCTACGAGCAGTACTTC. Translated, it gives CASSPGQYAYEQYF.

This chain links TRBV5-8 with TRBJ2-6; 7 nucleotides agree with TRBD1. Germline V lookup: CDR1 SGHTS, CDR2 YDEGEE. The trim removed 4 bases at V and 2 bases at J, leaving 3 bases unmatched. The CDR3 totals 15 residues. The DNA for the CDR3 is TGTGCCAGCAGCCTAGGGGGCGCTGGGGCCAACGTCCTGACTTTC. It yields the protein CASSLGGAGANVLTF.

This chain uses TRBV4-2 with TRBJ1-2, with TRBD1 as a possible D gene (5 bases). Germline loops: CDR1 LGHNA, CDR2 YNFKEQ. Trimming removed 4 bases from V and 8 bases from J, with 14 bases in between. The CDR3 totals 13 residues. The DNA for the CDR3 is TGTGCCAGCAGCCCGGGGGGGATTCCGGGCTACACCTTC. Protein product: CASSPGGIPGYTF.

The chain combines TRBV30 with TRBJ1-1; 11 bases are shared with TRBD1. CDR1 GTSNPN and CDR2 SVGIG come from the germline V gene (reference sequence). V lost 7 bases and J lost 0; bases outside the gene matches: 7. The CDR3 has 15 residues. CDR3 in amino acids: CASDRGRDVNTEAFF. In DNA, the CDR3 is TGTGCCTCGGACAGGGGGCGAGATGTGAACACTGAAGCTTTCTTT.

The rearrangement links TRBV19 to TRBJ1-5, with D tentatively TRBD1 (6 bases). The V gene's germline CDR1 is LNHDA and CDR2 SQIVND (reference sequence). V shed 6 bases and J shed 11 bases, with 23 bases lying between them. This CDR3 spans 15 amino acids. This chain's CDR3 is CASSPSSNRAGSQHF. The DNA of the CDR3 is TGTGCCAGTAGCCCCTCTAGTAACAGGGCCGGGTCCCAGCATTTT. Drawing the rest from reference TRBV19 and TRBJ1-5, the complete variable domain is DGGITQSPKYLFRKEGQNVTLSCEQNLNHDAMYWYRQDPGQGLRLIYYSQIVNDFQKGDIAEGYSVSREKKESFPLTVTSAQKNPTAFYLCASSPSSNRAGSQHFGDGTRLSIL.

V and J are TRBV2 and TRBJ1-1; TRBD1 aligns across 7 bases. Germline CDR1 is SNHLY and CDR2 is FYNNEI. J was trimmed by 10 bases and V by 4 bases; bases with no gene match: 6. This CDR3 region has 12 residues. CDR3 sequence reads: CASSAGQVSAFF. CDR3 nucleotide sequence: TGTGCCAGCAGTGCTGGACAGGTCTCAGCTTTCTTT.

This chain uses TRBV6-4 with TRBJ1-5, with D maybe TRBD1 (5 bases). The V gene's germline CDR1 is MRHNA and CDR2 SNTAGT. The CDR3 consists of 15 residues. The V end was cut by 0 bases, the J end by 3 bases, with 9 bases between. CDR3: CASSDSVGANQPQHF. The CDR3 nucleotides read TGTGCCAGCAGTGACTCAGTAGGGGCCAATCAGCCCCAGCATTTT.

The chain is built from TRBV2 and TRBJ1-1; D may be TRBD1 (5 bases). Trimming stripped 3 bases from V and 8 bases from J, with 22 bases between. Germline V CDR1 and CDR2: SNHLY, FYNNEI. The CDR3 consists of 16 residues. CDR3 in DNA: TGTGCCAGCAGTGAGGAAGGAAGGCAGGGTATGACCGAAGCTTTCTTT. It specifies CASSEEGRQGMTEAFF.

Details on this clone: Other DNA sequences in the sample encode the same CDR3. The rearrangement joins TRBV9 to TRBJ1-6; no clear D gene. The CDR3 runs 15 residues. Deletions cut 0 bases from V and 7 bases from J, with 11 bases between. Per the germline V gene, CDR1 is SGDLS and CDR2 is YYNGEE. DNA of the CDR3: TGTGCCAGCAGCGTAGAGGGAGGGAACAATTCACCCCTCCACTTT. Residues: CASSVEGGNNSPLHF. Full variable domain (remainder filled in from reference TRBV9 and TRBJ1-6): DSGVTQTPKHLITATGQRVTLRCSPRSGDLSVYWYQQSLDQGLQFLIQYYNGEERAKGNILERFSAQQFPDLHSELNLSSLELGDSALYFCASSVEGGNNSPLHFGNGTRLTVT.

CDR3 DNA: TGTGCCAGCAGTTGGGGGGGCGGCTACACCTTC. Amino acids: CASSWGGGYTF. The chain joins TRBV6-5 to TRBJ1-2; a possible D gene is TRBD1 (6 bases). Deletions cut 4 bases from V and 8 bases from J, with 8 bases between. Germline CDR1 and CDR2: MNHEY and SVGAGI. The CDR3 loop spans 11 amino acids.

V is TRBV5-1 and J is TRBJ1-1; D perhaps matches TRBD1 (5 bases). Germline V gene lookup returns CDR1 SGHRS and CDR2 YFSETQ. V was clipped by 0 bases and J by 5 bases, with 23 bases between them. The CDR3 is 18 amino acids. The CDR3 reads CASSLAGRGSNRDTEAFF. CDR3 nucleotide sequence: TGCGCCAGCAGCTTGGCCGGAAGGGGTTCTAATCGAGATACTGAAGCTTTCTTT.

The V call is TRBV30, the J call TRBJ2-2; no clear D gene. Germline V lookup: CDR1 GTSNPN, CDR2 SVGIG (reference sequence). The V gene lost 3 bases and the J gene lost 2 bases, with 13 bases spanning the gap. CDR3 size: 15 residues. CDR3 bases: TGTGCCTGGAGCCGCTTAGAAAAAAACACCGGGGAGCTGTTTTTT. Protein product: CAWSRLEKNTGELFF.

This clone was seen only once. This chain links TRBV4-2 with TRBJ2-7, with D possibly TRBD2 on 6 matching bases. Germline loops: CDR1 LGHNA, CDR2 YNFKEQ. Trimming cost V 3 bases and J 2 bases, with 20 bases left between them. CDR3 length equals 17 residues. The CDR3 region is CASSQATTGTLTYEQYF. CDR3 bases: TGTGCCAGCAGCCAGGCCACTACCGGGACTCTCACCTACGAGCAGTACTTC.

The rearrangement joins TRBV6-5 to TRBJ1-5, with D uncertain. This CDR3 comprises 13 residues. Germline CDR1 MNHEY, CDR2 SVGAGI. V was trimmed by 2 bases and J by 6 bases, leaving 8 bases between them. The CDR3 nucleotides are TGTGCCAGCAGTTACAAAGGAGGTCAGCCCCAGCATTTT. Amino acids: CASSYKGGQPQHF.

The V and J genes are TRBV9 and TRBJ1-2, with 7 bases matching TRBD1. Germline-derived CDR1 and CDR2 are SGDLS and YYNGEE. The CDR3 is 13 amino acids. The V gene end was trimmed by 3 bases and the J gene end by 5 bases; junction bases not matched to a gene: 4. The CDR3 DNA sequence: TGTGCCAGCAGCGCCACAGGGGTATATGGCTACACCTTC. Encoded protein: CASSATGVYGYTF. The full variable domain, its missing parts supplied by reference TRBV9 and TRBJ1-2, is DSGVTQTPKHLITATGQRVTLRCSPRSGDLSVYWYQQSLDQGLQFLIQYYNGEERAKGNILERFSAQQFPDLHSELNLSSLELGDSALYFCASSATGVYGYTFGSGTRLTVV.

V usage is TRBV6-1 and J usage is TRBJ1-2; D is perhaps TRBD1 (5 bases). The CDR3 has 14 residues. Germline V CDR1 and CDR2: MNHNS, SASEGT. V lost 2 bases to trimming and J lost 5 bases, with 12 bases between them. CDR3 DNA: TGTGCCAGCAGTGAATTAGGGGAATTGTATGGCTACACCTTC. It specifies CASSELGELYGYTF.

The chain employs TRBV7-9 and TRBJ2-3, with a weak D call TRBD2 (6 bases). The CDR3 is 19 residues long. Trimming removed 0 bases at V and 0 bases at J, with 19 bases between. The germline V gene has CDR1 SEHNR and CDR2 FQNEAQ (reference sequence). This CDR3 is CASSLAGGVRRGSTDTQYF. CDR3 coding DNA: TGTGCCAGCAGCTTAGCCGGGGGAGTGCGGAGGGGAAGCACAGATACGCAGTATTTT.

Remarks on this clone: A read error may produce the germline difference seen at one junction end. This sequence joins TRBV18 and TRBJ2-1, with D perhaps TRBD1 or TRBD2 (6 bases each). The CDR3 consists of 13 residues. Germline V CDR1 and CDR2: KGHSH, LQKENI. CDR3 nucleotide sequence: TGTGCCAGCTCCCCACAGGGAGGTAGTGAGCAGTTCTTC. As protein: CASSPQGGSEQFF.

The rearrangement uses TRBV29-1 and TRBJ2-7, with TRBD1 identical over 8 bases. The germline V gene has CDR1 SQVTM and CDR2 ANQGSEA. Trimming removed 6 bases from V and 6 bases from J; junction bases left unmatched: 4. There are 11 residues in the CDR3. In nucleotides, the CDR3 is TGCAGCGTGGACAGGGCGGGCGAGCAGTACTTC. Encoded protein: CSVDRAGEQYF.

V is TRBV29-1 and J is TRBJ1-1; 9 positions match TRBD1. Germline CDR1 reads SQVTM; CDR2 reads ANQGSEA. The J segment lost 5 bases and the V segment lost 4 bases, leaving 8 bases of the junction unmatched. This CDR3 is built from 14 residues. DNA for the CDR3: TGCAGCGTTGCTCTTGGGACAGGGTTGACTGAAGCTTTCTTT. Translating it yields CSVALGTGLTEAFF.